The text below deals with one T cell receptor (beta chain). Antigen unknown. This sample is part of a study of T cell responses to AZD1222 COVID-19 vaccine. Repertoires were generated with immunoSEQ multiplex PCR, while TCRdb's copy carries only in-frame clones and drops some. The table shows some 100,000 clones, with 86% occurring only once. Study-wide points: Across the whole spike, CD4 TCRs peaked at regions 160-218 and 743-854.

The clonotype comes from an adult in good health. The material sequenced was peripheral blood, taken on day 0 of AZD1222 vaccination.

The CDR3 region is CASSPGQGVYEQYF. The CDR3 DNA follows: TGTGCCAGCAGCCCCGGACAGGGCGTGTACGAGCAGTACTTC. This chain links TRBV7-3 with TRBJ2-7, with 8 positions matching TRBD1. Per the germline V gene, CDR1 is SGHTA and CDR2 is FQGTGA. The CDR3 sequence is 14 residues long. The ends lost 5 bases at V and 4 bases at J; junction bases unmatched: 7.